The following is a TCR beta chain sequence with its context. Between the trimmed V and J ends, which lost 0 bases and 5 bases, there was a span of 8 bases. Germline V CDR1 and CDR2: SGHTS, YDEGEE. The CDR3 sequence is 13 residues long. In the source study's methods: Counts of nucleated cells, estimated from reference gene primer amplification, were obtained. Only in-frame clones appear in the TCRdb table, and some are missing; sequencing was by immunoSEQ multiplex PCR. Clone size and V and J calls were adopted from that table, with D and trimming inferred from the DNA. The profile shows some 120,000 clones, around four fifths of them singletons. This entry is derived from a study of blood T cell repertoires in COVID-19. Overall study context: Samples taken during acute and convalescent COVID-19 were collected in the United States, Italy and Spain. T cells, B-cell-depleted T cells, or PBMCs provided the cDNA or gDNA that served as material.

This TCR was sampled from a man aged 70 or older with active or convalescent COVID-19. The sequencing sample was made of peripheral blood. The V call is TRBV5-8, the J call TRBJ1-2, with D tentatively TRBD1 (6 bases). CDR3 in amino acids: CASSLGRGYGYTF. The CDR3 DNA reads as TGTGCCAGCAGCTTGGGCAGGGGATATGGCTACACCTTC. Drawing the rest from reference TRBV5-8 and TRBJ1-2, the complete variable domain is EAGVTQSPTHLIKTRGQQATLRCSPISGHTSVYWYQQALGLGLQFLLWYDEGEERNRGNFPPRFSGRQFPNYSSELNVNALELEDSALYLCASSLGRGYGYTFGSGTRLTVV.